The rows below give T cell receptor beta chains drawn from one sample of a study of cytomegalovirus exposure and HLA in healthy donors. Libraries were prepared by immunoSEQ multiplex PCR; TCRdb keeps only in-frame clonotypes and omits some of them. The table records fewer than 65,000 clones, 89% of them present only once. Material for sequencing was PBMCs. These TCRs come from a woman aged 18-29 years in good health and CMV-seronegative. Both conserved end residues are part of each CDR3. The D gene is left open where the match is weak. The size of a clone is reported for some rows only, either as once, few or many, or as a class for expanded clones.

CDR3 protein	CDR3 DNA	clone size	V gene	J gene	D gene
CASSVGLRGTDTQYF	TGTGCCAGCAGCGTAGGCCTTAGGGGGACAGATACGCAGTATTTT	few	TRBV9	TRBJ2-3	-
CASSFDRGHQETQYF	TGTGCCAGCAGCTTCGACAGGGGACACCAAGAGACCCAGTACTTC	-	TRBV7-2	TRBJ2-5	TRBD1
CASSPAGDRGHKGGYTF	TGTGCCAGCAGCCCCGCGGGGGACAGGGGTCATAAGGGTGGCTACACCTTC	-	TRBV5-4	TRBJ1-2	TRBD1
CASSPTGTVYNSPLHF	TGTGCCAGCAGTCCGACCGGGACAGTCTATAATTCACCCCTCCACTTT	-	TRBV25-1	TRBJ1-6	TRBD1
CASSTTGTEKLFF	TGTGCCAGTAGTACTACCGGGACAGAAAAACTGTTTTTT	-	TRBV19	TRBJ1-4	-
CASSPNSGGGPDTQYF	TGTGCCAGCTCACCCAATAGCGGGGGGGGACCGGATACGCAGTATTTT	few	TRBV18	TRBJ2-3	TRBD2
CASSASNTGELFF	TGTGCCAGCAGTGCTAGCAACACCGGGGAGCTGTTTTTT	-	TRBV6-5	TRBJ2-2	-
CASSRQGATDNEQFF	TGTGCCAGCAGCCGACAGGGGGCTACCGACAATGAGCAGTTCTTC	-	TRBV11-2	TRBJ2-1	TRBD1
CASSPLLGNEQFF	TGTGCCAGCAGTCCACTATTGGGCAATGAGCAGTTCTTC	-	TRBV5-6	TRBJ2-1	-
CAINAGGSYEQYF	TGTGCCATCAACGCGGGCGGATCCTACGAGCAGTACTTC	-	TRBV10-3	TRBJ2-7	-
CSVDTGGGYGYTF	TGCAGCGTTGACACAGGGGGCGGCTATGGCTACACCTTC	-	TRBV29-1	TRBJ1-2	TRBD1
CASSTPGQFSEKLFF	TGTGCCAGCAGTACTCCGGGACAGTTTAGTGAAAAACTGTTTTTT	-	TRBV6-6	TRBJ1-4	TRBD1
CASSQGTGTYEQYF	TGCGCCAGCAGCCAAGGGACAGGGACCTACGAGCAGTACTTC	-	TRBV4-3	TRBJ2-7	TRBD1
CASSYTGTGESPLHF	TGTGCCAGCAGTTACACCGGGACAGGGGAATCACCCCTCCACTTT	few	TRBV6-5	TRBJ1-6	TRBD1
CSVEDEEGAKQFF	TGCAGCGTTGAAGATGAGGAGGGAGCAAAGCAGTTCTTC	-	TRBV29-1	TRBJ2-1	-
CASSALPGGSNSPLHF	TGTGCCAGCAGCGCCCTTCCAGGGGGGTCCAATTCACCCCTCCACTTT	-	TRBV9	TRBJ1-6	TRBD1
CASSTSGRQETQYF	TGTGCCAGTAGTACTAGCGGGAGACAAGAGACCCAGTACTTC	-	TRBV19	TRBJ2-5	TRBD2
CASSISGTPEHGYTF	TGTGCCAGTAGTATCTCGGGGACACCCGAACATGGCTACACCTTC	-	TRBV19	TRBJ1-2	-
CASSYGTGGRTGELFF	TGTGCCAGCAGCTATGGGACAGGGGGCAGGACCGGGGAGCTGTTTTTT	-	TRBV7-3	TRBJ2-2	TRBD1
CASSRLPGQGYEQYF	TGTGCCAGCAGCCGGTTGCCAGGGCAAGGCTACGAGCAGTACTTC	-	TRBV2	TRBJ2-7	-
CASSTTGKDGYTF	TGTGCCAGCAGCACGACAGGGAAAGATGGCTACACCTTC	-	TRBV7-3	TRBJ1-2	TRBD1
CASSEGQRNEKLFF	TGTGCCAGCAGTGAAGGGCAGCGAAATGAAAAACTGTTTTTT	-	TRBV2	TRBJ1-4	-
CASLEEYNEQFF	TGTGCCAGCCTAGAAGAGTACAATGAGCAGTTCTTC	once	TRBV6-6	TRBJ2-1	-
CASRGQGNLDSNQPQHF	TGTGCCAGTAGGGGACAGGGCAACCTGGATAGCAATCAGCCCCAGCATTTT	-	TRBV19	TRBJ1-5	TRBD1
CASTGGGNSPLHF	TGTGCCAGCACGGGGGGGGGTAATTCACCCCTCCACTTT	once	TRBV6-1	TRBJ1-6	-
CASSLDRGLYEQFF	TGTGCCAGCAGCTTGGACAGGGGGTTATATGAGCAGTTCTTC	once	TRBV5-6	TRBJ2-1	TRBD1
CASSSTGTTYEQYF	TGTGCCAGCAGTTCCACCGGGACAACTTACGAGCAGTACTTC	-	TRBV27	TRBJ2-7	-
CASSLAVGELFF	TGTGCCAGCAGCTTGGCCGTCGGGGAGCTGTTTTTT	-	TRBV5-6	TRBJ2-2	-
CASSSTGGGYTF	TGTGCCAGCAGTTCTACAGGGGGAGGCTACACCTTC	-	TRBV7-9	TRBJ1-2	TRBD1
CASSRELAGGPEQYF	TGTGCCAGCAGCCGAGAACTAGCGGGGGGACCCGAGCAGTACTTC	few	TRBV5-5	TRBJ2-7	TRBD2
CASSHQGQTNTGELFF	TGCGCCAGCAGTCATCAGGGACAGACGAACACCGGGGAGCTGTTTTTT	once	TRBV5-1	TRBJ2-2	TRBD1
CGGGLTGELFF	TGTGGCGGGGGATTGACCGGGGAGCTGTTTTTT	-	TRBV30	TRBJ2-2	TRBD2
CASSLTGGTEAFF	TGTGCCAGCAGTTTGACAGGGGGCACTGAAGCTTTCTTT	medium-sized	TRBV6-1	TRBJ1-1	TRBD1
CASSLARQGSYNEQFF	TGTGCCAGCAGCTTGGCCCGACAGGGCTCCTACAATGAGCAGTTCTTC	once	TRBV5-6	TRBJ2-1	TRBD1
CASSSIPRGSGEQYF	TGTGCCAGCAGCTCCATCCCCCGGGGTTCGGGCGAGCAGTACTTC	-	TRBV5-6	TRBJ2-7	-
CASKFGDRGYTEAFF	TGTGCCAGTAAATTCGGCGACAGGGGATACACTGAAGCTTTCTTT	-	TRBV19	TRBJ1-1	TRBD1
CASASGSSYEQYF	TGTGCCAGCGCTAGCGGGAGCTCCTACGAGCAGTACTTC	-	TRBV27	TRBJ2-7	TRBD2
CASRRGQGETQYF	TGTGCCAGCAGGAGGGGACAGGGGGAGACCCAGTACTTC	-	TRBV27	TRBJ2-5	TRBD1
CASSLGFPSFTNEQFF	TGTGCCAGCAGCTTAGGATTTCCTAGCTTCACCAATGAGCAGTTCTTC	-	TRBV7-8	TRBJ2-1	-
CSVLPTGAGNTIYF	TGCAGCGTTCTACCGACAGGCGCTGGAAACACCATATATTTT	-	TRBV29-1	TRBJ1-3	-